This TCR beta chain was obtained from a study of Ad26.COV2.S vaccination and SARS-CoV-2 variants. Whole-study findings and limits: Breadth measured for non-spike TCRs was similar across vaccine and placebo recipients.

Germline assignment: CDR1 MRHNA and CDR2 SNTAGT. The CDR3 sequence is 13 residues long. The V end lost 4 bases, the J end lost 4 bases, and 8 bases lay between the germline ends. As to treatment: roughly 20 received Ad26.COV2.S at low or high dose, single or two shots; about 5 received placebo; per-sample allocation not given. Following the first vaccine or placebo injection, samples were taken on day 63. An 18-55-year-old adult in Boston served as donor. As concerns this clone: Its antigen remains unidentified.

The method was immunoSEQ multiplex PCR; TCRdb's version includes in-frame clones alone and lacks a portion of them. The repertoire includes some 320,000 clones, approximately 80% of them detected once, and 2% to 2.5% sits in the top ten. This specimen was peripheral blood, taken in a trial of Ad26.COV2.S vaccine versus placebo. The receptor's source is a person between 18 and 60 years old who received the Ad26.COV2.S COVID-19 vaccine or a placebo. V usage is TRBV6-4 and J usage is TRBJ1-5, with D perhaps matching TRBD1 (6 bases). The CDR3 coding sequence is TGTGCCAGCAGTGTGACAGGTAATCAGCCCCAGCATTTT. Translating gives CASSVTGNQPQHF.